This TCR beta chain came from a study of blood T cell repertoires in COVID-19. About the study: Whether acute or convalescent, the COVID-19 samples came from the United States, Italy and Spain. Sources were T cells, B-cell-depleted T cells, or PBMCs; the material itself was cDNA or gDNA.

V lost 3 bases, J lost 1 base, and 14 bases stayed unmatched. The CDR3 is made up of 18 amino acids. Germline values: CDR1 KGHSH, CDR2 LQKENI. The authors' processing: It was from reference gene primer amplification that nucleated cell counts were estimated. Assay: immunoSEQ multiplex PCR; the TCRdb copy retains only in-frame clones and omits some. The DNA was the basis for D and trimming; V, J and clone size are from that table. Of 260,000 or so clones in the sample, around four fifths were seen once. Across under 25 US areas, participants ranged in age from about 18 to 100 years. The sample consisted of PBMCs or T cells enriched from blood (not recorded which). The clonotype comes from a middle-aged woman who had been exposed to COVID-19. The genes are TRBV18 and TRBJ1-1; the match to TRBD1 covers 7 bases. CDR3 nucleotides: TGTGCCAGCTCACCCCAAAAATCCACAGGGGCAAAGAACACTGAAGCTTTCTTT. Protein product: CASSPQKSTGAKNTEAFF.